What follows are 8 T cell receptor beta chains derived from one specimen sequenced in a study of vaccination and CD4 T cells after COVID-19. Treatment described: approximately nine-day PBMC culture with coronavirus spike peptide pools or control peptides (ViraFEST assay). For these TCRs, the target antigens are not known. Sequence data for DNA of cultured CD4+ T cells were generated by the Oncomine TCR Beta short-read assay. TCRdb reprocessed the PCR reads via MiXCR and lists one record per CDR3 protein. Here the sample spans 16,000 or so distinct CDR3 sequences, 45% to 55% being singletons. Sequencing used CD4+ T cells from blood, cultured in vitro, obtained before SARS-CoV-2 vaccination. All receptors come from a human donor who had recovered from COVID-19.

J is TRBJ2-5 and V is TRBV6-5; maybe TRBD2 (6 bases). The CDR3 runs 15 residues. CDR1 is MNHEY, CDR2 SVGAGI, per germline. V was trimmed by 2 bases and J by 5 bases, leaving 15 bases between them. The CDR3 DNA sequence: TGTGCCAGCAGTTACGGCGGGGTTGGCCGGGAGACCCAGTACTTC. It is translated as CASSYGGVGRETQYF.

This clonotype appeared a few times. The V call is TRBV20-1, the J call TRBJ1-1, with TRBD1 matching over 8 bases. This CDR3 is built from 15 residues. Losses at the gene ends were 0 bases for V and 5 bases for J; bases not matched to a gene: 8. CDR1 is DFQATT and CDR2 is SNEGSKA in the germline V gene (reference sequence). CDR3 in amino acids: CSARDRGLRGTEAFF. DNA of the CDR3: TGCAGTGCTAGAGACAGGGGGCTCCGTGGGACTGAAGCTTTCTTT.

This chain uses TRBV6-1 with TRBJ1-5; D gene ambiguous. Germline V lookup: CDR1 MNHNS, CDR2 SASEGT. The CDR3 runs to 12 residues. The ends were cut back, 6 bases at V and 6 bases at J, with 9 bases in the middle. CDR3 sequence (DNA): TGTGCCAGCAGAGTACAGAGTCAGCCCCAGCATTTT. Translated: CASRVQSQPQHF.

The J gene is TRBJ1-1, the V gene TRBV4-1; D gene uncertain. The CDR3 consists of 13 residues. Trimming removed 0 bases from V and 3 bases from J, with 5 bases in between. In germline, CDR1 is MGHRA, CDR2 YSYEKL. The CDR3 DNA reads TGCGCCAGCAGCCAAGATCAGCACACTGAAGCTTTCTTT. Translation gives CASSQDQHTEAFF.

CDR3 region: CASSLEKTGGSYEQYF. The CDR3 nucleotides read TGTGCCAGCAGCTTAGAAAAGACAGGAGGGTCCTACGAGCAGTACTTC. V is TRBV11-3 and J is TRBJ2-7, with D perhaps matching TRBD1 or TRBD2 (6 bases each). V shed 0 bases and J shed 1 base, with 13 bases lying between them. Germline CDR1 and CDR2: SGHNT and YENEEA. This CDR3 contains 16 residues. Complete variable domain (other parts from reference TRBV11-3 and TRBJ2-7): EAGVVQSPRYKIIEKKQPVAFWCNPISGHNTLYWYLQNLGQGPELLIRYENEEAVDDSQLPKDRFSAERLKGVDSTLKIQPAELGDSAVYLCASSLEKTGGSYEQYFGPGTRLTVT.

CDR3 region: CASSPTAAGYTF. For the CDR3, the DNA is TGTGCCAGCAGCCCGACAGCGGCCGGCTACACCTTC. The chain has TRBV7-8 and TRBJ1-2; D may be TRBD1 (5 bases). Per germline, CDR1 SGHVS and CDR2 FQNEAQ. V was clipped by 5 bases and J by 8 bases, with 12 bases between them. CDR3 length: 12 amino acids. Looking up the rest from reference TRBV7-8 and TRBJ1-2 gives the full variable domain: GAGVSQSPRYKVAKRGQDVALRCDPISGHVSLFWYQQALGQGPEFLTYFQNEAQLDKSGLPSDRFFAERPEGSVSTLKIQRTQQEDSAVYLCASSPTAAGYTFGSGTRLTVV.

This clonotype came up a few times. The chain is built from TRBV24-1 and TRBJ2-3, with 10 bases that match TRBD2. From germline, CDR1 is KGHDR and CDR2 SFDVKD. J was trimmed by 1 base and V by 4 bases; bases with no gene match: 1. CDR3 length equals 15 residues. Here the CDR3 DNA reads TGTGCCACCAGTGACGGGACTAGCGGCACAGATACGCAGTATTTT. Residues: CATSDGTSGTDTQYF.

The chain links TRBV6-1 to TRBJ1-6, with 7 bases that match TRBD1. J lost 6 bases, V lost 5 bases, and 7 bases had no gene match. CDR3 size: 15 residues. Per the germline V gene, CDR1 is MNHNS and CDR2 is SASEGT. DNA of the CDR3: TGTGCCAGCAGTAGTAACAGGGGTTCTAATTCACCCCTCCACTTT. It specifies CASSSNRGSNSPLHF.